The 31 T cell receptor beta chains below all came from one sample that was sequenced in a study of T-cell memory formation after mild COVID-19 (dated by TCRdb to the early 2020s). The protocol used for the library was 5' RACE. Sequencing instrument: Illumina NovaSeq 6000. Clones were called with MiXCR by TCRdb after fastp trimmed the public reads at Q25, and only in-frame beta chains were retained. Every entry covers one CDR3 protein and lists the most common genes and DNA from its rows. The sample data list 530,000 or so distinct CDR3 sequences, and 15% to 20% of these were observed just once. About 8.6% of the sample lies in the top ten. Specimen: PBMCs or a T cell subset sorted from them (not recorded which). These receptors were obtained from an adult woman who had mild COVID-19 (a few samples of this study predate the infection). The sample titles of this study are shuffled in the database, so cell type and time point are left out; the donor was told from shared clones.

The J gene is TRBJ2-7, the V gene TRBV6-1; 12 bases line up with TRBD2. This CDR3 comprises 16 residues. Germline trimming cut 6 bases from V and 5 bases from J; bases unmatched to any gene: 11. Germline CDR1 MNHNS, CDR2 SASEGT. Written as DNA, the CDR3 is TGTGCCAGCAGCGCTTCTCTAGCGGGAGGGCCCCACGAGCAGTACTTC. Its translation: CASSASLAGGPHEQYF.

Only a few counts were recorded for this clonotype. V gene TRBV11-3 combines with J gene TRBJ2-2; maybe TRBD2 (5 bases). V lost 5 bases to trimming and J lost 7 bases, with 11 bases between them. The CDR3 has 13 residues. CDR1 and CDR2 from the germline V gene are SGHNT and YENEEA. CDR3: CASSPDEGGELFF. CDR3 coding DNA: TGTGCCAGCAGCCCGGATGAGGGCGGGGAGCTGTTTTTT.

The rearrangement uses TRBV4-2 and TRBJ1-2; D is unresolved. Germline values: CDR1 LGHNA, CDR2 YNFKEQ. The CDR3 has 15 residues. The V gene lost 5 bases and the J gene lost 7 bases, with 20 bases spanning the gap. In DNA, the CDR3 is TGTGCCAGCAGCGCCTTTGAGAATAATAAAGTTGGCTACACCTTC. Protein sequence: CASSAFENNKVGYTF.

The table lists this clonotype with a few counts. J is TRBJ2-1 and V is TRBV7-8; TRBD2 matches 12 bases. This CDR3 is built from 17 residues. After removal of 2 bases from V and 3 bases from J, the junction contained 5 bases not matched to a gene. Germline CDR1 and CDR2: SGHVS and FQNEAQ. The CDR3 spells CASSLRLTSGGYNEQFF. In DNA form, the CDR3 reads TGTGCCAGCAGCTTACGCCTGACTAGCGGGGGCTACAATGAGCAGTTCTTC.

The rearrangement links TRBV5-4 to TRBJ2-6; 7 nucleotides align to TRBD1. Germline loops: CDR1 SGHNT, CDR2 YYREEE (reference sequence). V was pared by 0 bases and J by 2 bases, with 2 bases of the junction left unmatched. The length of the CDR3 is 16 residues. This CDR3 reads CASSLEGQPGANVLTF. For the CDR3, the DNA is TGTGCCAGCAGCTTGGAGGGACAGCCTGGGGCCAACGTCCTGACTTTC.

The J gene is TRBJ1-1, the V gene TRBV18, with D perhaps matching TRBD1 (6 bases). The CDR3 length is 15 residues. From germline, CDR1 is KGHSH and CDR2 LQKENI. V lost 3 bases and J lost 1, with 12 bases in between. The CDR3 nucleotides are TGTGCCAGCTCACCTTCCCCGGGACAGAACACTGAAGCTTTCTTT. This translates into CASSPSPGQNTEAFF.

The chain couples TRBV18 to TRBJ1-1; D is unresolved. The V and J ends lost 6 bases and 2 bases respectively, with 10 bases between them. There are 13 residues in the CDR3. Germline CDR1 is KGHSH and CDR2 is LQKENI. CDR3 in DNA: TGTGCCAGCTCGCCCGAATGTAACACTGAAGCTTTCTTT. This codes for CASSPECNTEAFF.

This clonotype has only a few counts. This chain joins TRBV2 and TRBJ2-1; D ambiguous. Germline CDR1 reads SNHLY; CDR2 reads FYNNEI. The CDR3 length is 15 residues. Trimming removed 5 bases from V and 2 bases from J, with 13 bases in between. CDR3 residues: CASSPPVGTYNEQFF. The CDR3 DNA reads TGTGCCAGCAGTCCTCCGGTAGGGACCTACAATGAGCAGTTCTTC. Together with reference TRBV2 and TRBJ2-1, the CDR3 gives the full variable domain: EPEVTQTPSHQVTQMGQEVILRCVPISNHLYFYWYRQILGQKVEFLVSFYNNEISEKSEIFDDQFSVERPDGSNFTLKIRSTKLEDSAMYFCASSPPVGTYNEQFFGPGTRLTVL.

This clonotype came up many times. The chain uses TRBV2 and TRBJ1-2; 8 nucleotides agree with TRBD1. The CDR3 covers 16 residues. V gave up 7 bases and J gave up 4 bases; unmatched junction bases: 14. In germline, CDR1 is SNHLY, CDR2 FYNNEI. The CDR3 here is CASTEGGRGRFYGYTF. DNA of the CDR3: TGTGCCAGCACCGAAGGGGGCAGGGGGCGGTTCTATGGCTACACCTTC.

The chain has TRBV25-1 and TRBJ2-5; no firm D call. The CDR3 runs to 12 residues. Trimming cost V 2 bases and J 6 bases, with 7 bases left between them. Germline lookup yields CDR1 MGHDK and CDR2 SYGVNS. The CDR3, as DNA: TGTGCCAGCAGTGAAATGGGGAAGACCCAGTACTTC. Its protein product is CASSEMGKTQYF.

This rearrangement joins TRBV29-1 to TRBJ2-7, with 10 positions matching TRBD2. V shed 4 bases, J shed 6 bases, and the junction held 9 bases outside the gene matches. CDR1 SQVTM and CDR2 ANQGSEA come from the germline V gene. The CDR3 extends over 14 amino acids. The CDR3 protein is CSVAPGLANLEQYF. The CDR3 DNA reads TGCAGCGTTGCGCCGGGACTAGCGAATCTCGAGCAGTACTTC.

The rearrangement joins TRBV6-5 to TRBJ2-7; D call uncertain. Trimming took off 0 bases at V and 3 bases at J, with 15 bases between the two ends. The length of the CDR3 is 16 residues. In germline, CDR1 is MNHEY, CDR2 SVGAGI. The CDR3 reads CASSYSVWGGFYEQYF. CDR3 DNA sequence: TGTGCCAGCAGTTACTCGGTGTGGGGTGGGTTCTACGAGCAGTACTTC.

This clonotype was seen a few times. The chain links TRBV3-1 to TRBJ2-3; a weak D match, TRBD2 (7 bases). The V end lost 3 bases, the J end lost 9 bases, and 16 bases lay between the germline ends. CDR3 length equals 14 residues. Germline assignment: CDR1 LGHDT and CDR2 YNNKEL (reference sequence). The DNA for the CDR3 is TGTGCCAGCAGCCATCGGGGGGCTGGACACACGCAGTATTTT. Protein sequence: CASSHRGAGHTQYF.

The chain couples TRBV4-1 to TRBJ2-7; D is ambiguous. V was cut by 2 bases and J by 3 bases, with 11 bases left in between. The CDR3 extends over 14 amino acids. CDR1 MGHRA and CDR2 YSYEKL come from the germline V gene. Here the CDR3 reads CASSQQALIYEQYF. The CDR3 DNA reads as TGCGCCAGCAGCCAACAGGCTCTGATCTACGAGCAGTACTTC.

This clonotype was recorded many times. The V call is TRBV25-1, the J call TRBJ2-3, with TRBD1 as a possible D gene (6 bases). Trimming left V 7 bases short and J 1 base short, with 12 bases between. The germline V gene has CDR1 MGHDK and CDR2 SYGVNS. CDR3 length: 14 residues. This CDR3 is CASTSGAGTDTQYF. In DNA form, the CDR3 reads TGTGCCAGCACATCAGGGGCTGGCACAGATACGCAGTATTTT.

This clonotype came up a few times. V usage is TRBV13 and J usage is TRBJ2-2, with 12 bases aligning to TRBD2. The CDR3 is 19 amino acids. Germline V gene sequence: CDR1 PRHDT, CDR2 FYEKMQ (reference sequence). Trimming took 5 bases from V and 2 from J; bases not matched to a gene: 12. Written as DNA, the CDR3 is TGTGCCAGCAGCCGCCGTCTAGCGGGGGGGCCCAGTAACACCGGGGAGCTGTTTTTT. Translated, it gives CASSRRLAGGPSNTGELFF.

V usage is TRBV7-8 and J usage is TRBJ2-7; 10 nucleotides match TRBD2. Germline V gene lookup returns CDR1 SGHVS and CDR2 FQNEAQ. This CDR3 region has 15 residues. The V gene end was trimmed by 5 bases and the J gene end by 0 bases; junction bases not matched to a gene: 4. The CDR3 nucleotides are TGTGCCAGCAGCATTGAGCGGGAGGGCTCCTACGAGCAGTACTTC. It translates to CASSIEREGSYEQYF.

V usage is TRBV7-2 and J usage is TRBJ2-5; 7 nucleotides agree with TRBD2. Trimming took 5 bases from V and 9 from J; bases not matched to a gene: 15. This CDR3 has 15 amino acids. The V gene's germline CDR1 is SGHTA and CDR2 FQGNSA. The CDR3 bases are TGTGCCAGCAGCCAGAGTGCTAGCGGCCGTCGGGCCCAGTACTTC. Encoded protein: CASSQSASGRRAQYF.

The genes are TRBV4-3 and TRBJ2-7; D is uncertain. Per the germline V gene, CDR1 is LGHNA and CDR2 is YSLEER. The CDR3 covers 16 residues. The V end lost 0 bases, the J end lost 1 base, and 13 bases lay between the germline ends. The CDR3 nucleotides read TGCGCCAGCAGCCAAGATTTTAGTAGCCTATCCTACGAGCAGTACTTC. Protein product: CASSQDFSSLSYEQYF.

This clonotype was seen a handful of times. The J gene is TRBJ1-1, the V gene TRBV21-1. TRBV21-1 is listed as a pseudogene. The CDR3 covers 19 residues. The CDR3 DNA reads TGTGCCAGCAGCAAAGAATCCTCTCCATGCGGGTGTGGTAACACTGAAGCTTTCTTT. As protein: CASSKESSPCGCGNTEAFF.

V gene TRBV29-1 combines with J gene TRBJ2-1; TRBD2 matches 7 bases. The CDR3 has 13 amino acids. Germline CDR1 SQVTM, CDR2 ANQGSEA. Unmatched junction bases numbered 11, after V lost 7 bases and J lost 8 bases. CDR3 protein: CSAGQGGPDEQFF. In DNA form, the CDR3 reads TGCAGCGCAGGGCAGGGAGGGCCGGATGAGCAGTTCTTC.

The V and J genes are TRBV11-3 and TRBJ2-1; TRBD2 matches at 12 bases. The CDR3 contains 17 residues. The V segment lost 6 bases and the J segment 7 bases; nucleotides outside the gene matches: 13. The V gene's germline CDR1 is SGHNT and CDR2 YENEEA. CDR3 in amino acids: CASSYLAGGPQGNEQFF. In DNA form, the CDR3 reads TGTGCCAGCAGTTACCTAGCGGGAGGGCCGCAAGGTAATGAGCAGTTCTTC.

Only a few counts were recorded for this clonotype. This CDR3 reads CSAPSTSGGGRDTQYF. CDR3 sequence (DNA): TGCAGTGCTCCCTCGACTAGCGGGGGCGGTAGGGATACGCAGTATTTT. V and J are TRBV20-1 and TRBJ2-3, with 12 bases fitting TRBD2. J lost 6 bases, V lost 5 bases, and 12 bases had no gene match. The CDR3 contains 16 residues. CDR1 is DFQATT, CDR2 SNEGSKA, per germline (reference sequence).

The rearrangement uses TRBV4-3 and TRBJ1-2; 7 nucleotides match TRBD1. V shed 3 bases and J 8 bases; nucleotides not matched to a gene: 9. Germline V gene data show CDR1 as LGHNA and CDR2 as YSLEER. The CDR3 spans 14 residues. CDR3: CASSQVTSGGGYTF. DNA of the CDR3: TGCGCCAGCAGCCAGGTCACCTCAGGGGGAGGCTACACCTTC.

The genes are TRBV2 and TRBJ1-5; 7 bases align to TRBD1. The V segment lost 5 bases and the J segment 5 bases; nucleotides outside the gene matches: 6. Germline loops: CDR1 SNHLY, CDR2 FYNNEI. The CDR3 is 14 residues long. The CDR3 region has the DNA TGTGCCAGCAGTTTGGACAGGCCGGATCAGCCCCAGCATTTT. Protein sequence: CASSLDRPDQPQHF.

This clonotype was counted only a few times. This CDR3 reads CATSDSGQANEQFF. For the CDR3, the DNA is TGTGCCACCAGTGACTCGGGACAGGCGAATGAGCAGTTCTTC. The chain links TRBV24-1 to TRBJ2-1; 8 bases line up with TRBD1. The J segment lost 7 bases and the V segment lost 4 bases, leaving 5 bases of the junction unmatched. The CDR3 runs to 14 residues. CDR1 KGHDR and CDR2 SFDVKD come from the germline V gene.

This clonotype was seen more than once but under ten times. CDR3 sequence (DNA): TGTGCCAGCTCGCCGAGACTAGCGGGAGGACACACAGATACGCAGTATTTT. Protein product: CASSPRLAGGHTDTQYF. This rearrangement joins TRBV18 to TRBJ2-3, with 13 bases fitting TRBD2. There are 17 residues in the CDR3. Germline V gives CDR1 KGHSH, CDR2 LQKENI. V lost 6 bases and J lost 2; bases outside the gene matches: 8. The entire variable domain, with the rest obtained from reference TRBV18 and TRBJ2-3, is as follows: NAGVMQNPRHLVRRRGQEARLRCSPMKGHSHVYWYRQLPEEGLKFMVYLQKENIIDESGMPKERFSAEFPKEGPSILRIQQVVRGDSAAYFCASSPRLAGGHTDTQYFGPGTRLTVL.

This clonotype was seen a few times. V gene TRBV20-1 combines with J gene TRBJ2-1, with TRBD2 identical over 15 bases. The CDR3 consists of 20 residues. CDR1 and CDR2 from the germline V gene are DFQATT and SNEGSKA (reference sequence). V lost 6 bases and J lost 8; bases outside the gene matches: 23. CDR3 DNA sequence: TGCAGTGCCAACGACCGGGGAACCCCGGGACTAGCGGGGGGTAGAGATGAGCAGTTCTTC. Its protein is CSANDRGTPGLAGGRDEQFF.

In its sample, this clonotype was seen a few times. The chain combines TRBV29-1 with TRBJ2-2, with D maybe TRBD2 (6 bases). The CDR3 has 17 amino acids. The V and J ends lost 4 bases and 5 bases respectively, with 23 bases between them. CDR1 SQVTM and CDR2 ANQGSEA come from the germline V gene. The CDR3 sequence is CSVGDIRGRRQTGELFF. The DNA for the CDR3 is TGCAGCGTTGGAGATATACGGGGGAGGCGTCAAACCGGGGAGCTGTTTTTT.

The rearrangement links TRBV20-1 to TRBJ1-3; 7 nucleotides align to TRBD1. This CDR3 contains 17 residues. V dropped 2 bases and J dropped 0; count of bases not matched to a gene: 10. Looked up from germline, CDR1 is DFQATT and CDR2 is SNEGSKA (reference sequence). The CDR3 DNA follows: TGCAGTGCTAGATCTTGGGACAGTGATAGCTCTGGAAACACCATATATTTT. Translated, it gives CSARSWDSDSSGNTIYF.

V is TRBV20-1 and J is TRBJ1-1; D is ambiguous. CDR1 and CDR2 (germline): DFQATT, SNEGSKA (reference sequence). The V end was cut by 1 base, the J end by 0 bases, with 12 bases between. The CDR3 runs to 15 residues. The CDR3 reads CSARGVLIMNTEAFF. The CDR3 DNA sequence: TGCAGTGCTAGAGGGGTCCTTATCATGAACACTGAAGCTTTCTTT.